The entry below describes one T cell receptor beta chain. Its antigen is unidentified. Germline CDR1 and CDR2: SEHNR and FQNEAQ (reference sequence). The CDR3 contains 18 residues. Trimming took 3 bases from V and 3 from J, leaving 21 bases between them. The PCR employed 60 Vbeta primers together with 13 Jbeta primers. The table came from immunoSEQ multiplex PCR; TCRdb's copy has only in-frame clones and leaves some out. The sample consists of some 140,000 clones, 65% to 85% of them appearing once. This sample stems from a study of cytomegalovirus exposure and HLA in healthy donors. Overall study results and limits: In a later analysis, TCR beta V- and J-gene trimming was associated with a missense DCLRE1C variant.

The V and J genes are TRBV7-9 and TRBJ1-3, with D perhaps TRBD1 (6 bases). This clonotype was obtained from a man between 18 and 29 years old in good health and CMV-seronegative. The sequencing input was PBMCs. The CDR3 region has the DNA TGTGCCAGCAGCTTGACCGGGAGGGGGACCGAGGGTGGAAACACCATATATTTT. Protein sequence: CASSLTGRGTEGGNTIYF.